This T cell receptor (beta chain) was identified during a study of spatial heterogeneity in lung cancer. A unique molecular identifier was attached to every TCR cDNA molecule. TCRdb re-derived calls from the 5' RACE reads in MiXCR, one entry per CDR3 protein. The profile shows about 9,800 distinct CDR3 sequences, about 6.9% of them singletons. Time point here: sample taken at primary tumor resection. The donors, 72 patients with untreated early-stage non-small cell lung cancer, provided the samples. Unsorted whole RNA of tumor, nontumor lung or frozen PBMC was sequenced. Per germline, CDR1 MNHEY and CDR2 SMNVEV (reference sequence). The CDR3 sequence is 14 residues long. V was trimmed by 4 bases and J by 9 bases, leaving 13 bases between them. Details on this clonotype: Its antigen is undetermined.

Study-wide findings and caveats: Counts of expanded intratumoral alpha and beta TCRs tracked tumor mutation counts.

This chain connects TRBV27 to TRBJ1-6; D remains ambiguous. This sequence originates from a male donor with early-stage non-small cell lung cancer. Sequences were derived from lung tumor tissue, sampled at surgery. CDR3 DNA sequence: TGTGCCAGCAGTTCGGGATCGGCGGGTTCACCCCTCCACTTT. It codes for CASSSGSAGSPLHF.